This is a list of T cell receptor beta chains from one sample in a study of human T cells and chemical hapten exposure. TCRdb re-derived calls from the RACE reads in MiXCR, one entry per CDR3 protein. The sample lists approximately 88,000 distinct CDR3 sequences, over 10% occurring once. Specimen: whole blood, collected in connection with sensitization to the hapten diphenylcyclopropenone (DPC). These TCRs come from a woman in her 50s with alopecia areata. Some clones in this sample may be carry-over from other donors' samples. Both conserved end residues are part of each CDR3. Clone sizes are given selectively: once, few, many, or a class where the clone is expanded.

V gene: TRBV6-6; CDR3 length: 13; J gene: TRBJ1-3; clone size: many; CDR3 protein: CASMVVSGNTIYF
V gene: TRBV10-3; CDR3 length: 15; J gene: TRBJ2-7; clone size: -; CDR3 protein: CAISEGGRRAYEQYF
V gene: TRBV7-2; CDR3 length: 16; J gene: TRBJ2-5; clone size: -; CDR3 protein: CASSLLGGGPQETQYF
V gene: TRBV19; CDR3 length: 12; J gene: TRBJ1-2; clone size: many; CDR3 protein: CASSILNHGYTF
V gene: TRBV20-1; CDR3 length: 15; J gene: TRBJ1-1; clone size: -; CDR3 protein: CSAVPGTGDFTEAFF
V gene: TRBV9; CDR3 length: 13; J gene: TRBJ1-1; clone size: few; CDR3 protein: CASSVGAGTEAFF
V gene: TRBV11-2; CDR3 length: 14; J gene: TRBJ1-1; clone size: -; CDR3 protein: CASSLAGLGTEAFF
V gene: TRBV29-1; CDR3 length: 14; J gene: TRBJ1-1; clone size: many; CDR3 protein: CSVEADTSNTEAFF
V gene: TRBV6-2/TRBV6-3; CDR3 length: 16; J gene: TRBJ1-4; clone size: many; CDR3 protein: CASSYVGRGTNEKLFF
V gene: TRBV5-5; CDR3 length: 15; J gene: TRBJ2-1; clone size: -; CDR3 protein: CASSLAWTGHNEQFF
V gene: TRBV30; CDR3 length: 15; J gene: TRBJ2-1; clone size: -; CDR3 protein: CAWSRLAASYNEQFF
V gene: TRBV6-5; CDR3 length: 14; J gene: TRBJ1-4; clone size: many; CDR3 protein: CASRPQGRNEKLFF
V gene: TRBV7-9; CDR3 length: 18; J gene: TRBJ2-1; clone size: many; CDR3 protein: CASSSRYGTSGTHNEQFF
V gene: TRBV12-5; CDR3 length: 18; J gene: TRBJ2-1; clone size: many; CDR3 protein: CASGSATGLSDSYNEQFF
V gene: TRBV20-1; CDR3 length: 17; J gene: TRBJ2-7; clone size: -; CDR3 protein: CSASPGQGPIIDYEQYF
V gene: TRBV6-1; CDR3 length: 14; J gene: TRBJ1-4; clone size: many; CDR3 protein: CASSDVQGPEKLFF
V gene: TRBV7-8; CDR3 length: 15; J gene: TRBJ2-1; clone size: few; CDR3 protein: CASSLGTSSLGEQFF
V gene: TRBV5-4; CDR3 length: 14; J gene: TRBJ2-2; clone size: -; CDR3 protein: CASSSYRSTGELFF
V gene: TRBV3-1; CDR3 length: 14; J gene: TRBJ1-5; clone size: many; CDR3 protein: CASSQGQGGQPQHF
V gene: TRBV7-2; CDR3 length: 15; J gene: TRBJ2-5; clone size: many; CDR3 protein: CASIRGLAEAETQYF
V gene: TRBV12-3/TRBV12-4; CDR3 length: 13; J gene: TRBJ1-5; clone size: -; CDR3 protein: CASSLQSNQPQHF
V gene: TRBV11-2; CDR3 length: 17; J gene: TRBJ2-1; clone size: -; CDR3 protein: CASSSHLEREGYNEQFF
V gene: TRBV6-6; CDR3 length: 16; J gene: TRBJ2-2; clone size: many; CDR3 protein: CASSNLDRPPTGELFF
V gene: TRBV7-9; CDR3 length: 14; J gene: TRBJ2-7; clone size: -; CDR3 protein: CASSRWGAGYEQYF
V gene: TRBV14; CDR3 length: 17; J gene: TRBJ2-3; clone size: many; CDR3 protein: CASSQEYSGSGTDTQYF
V gene: TRBV29-1; CDR3 length: 14; J gene: TRBJ2-2; clone size: many; CDR3 protein: CSASGTGFTGELFF
V gene: TRBV20-1; CDR3 length: 15; J gene: TRBJ1-2; clone size: -; CDR3 protein: CSANPRSGQSYGYTF
V gene: TRBV29-1; CDR3 length: 15; J gene: TRBJ2-1; clone size: many; CDR3 protein: CSVSGLSGGYNEQFF
V gene: TRBV10-3; CDR3 length: 11; J gene: TRBJ2-1; clone size: few; CDR3 protein: CAIRAINEQFF